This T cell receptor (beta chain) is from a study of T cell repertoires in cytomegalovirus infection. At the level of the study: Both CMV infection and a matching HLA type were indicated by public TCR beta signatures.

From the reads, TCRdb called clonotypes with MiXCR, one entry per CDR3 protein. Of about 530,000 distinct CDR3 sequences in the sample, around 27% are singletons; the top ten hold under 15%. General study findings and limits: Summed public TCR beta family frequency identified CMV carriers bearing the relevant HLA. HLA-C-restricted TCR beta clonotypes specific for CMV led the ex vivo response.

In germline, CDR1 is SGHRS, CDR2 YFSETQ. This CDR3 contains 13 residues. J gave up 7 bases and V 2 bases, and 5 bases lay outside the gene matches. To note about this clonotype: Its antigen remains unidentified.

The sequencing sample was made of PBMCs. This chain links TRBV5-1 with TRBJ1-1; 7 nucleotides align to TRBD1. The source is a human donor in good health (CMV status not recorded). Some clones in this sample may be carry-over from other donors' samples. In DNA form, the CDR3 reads TGCGCCAGCAGCTTAACAGGGGACCTTGAAGCTTTCTTT. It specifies CASSLTGDLEAFF.